This T cell receptor beta chain originates from a study of blood T cell repertoires in COVID-19. Study information: Some COVID-19 samples were acute and others convalescent; all came from the United States, Italy and Spain. From T cells, B-cell-depleted T cells, or PBMCs came the material, which was cDNA or gDNA.

CDR3 size: 17 residues. In germline, CDR1 is MNHEY, CDR2 SVGEGT. V lost 5 bases to trimming and J lost 0 bases, with 19 bases between them. As originally analysed: How many nucleated cells were present was estimated from reference gene primer amplification. The repertoire was sequenced with immunoSEQ multiplex PCR; TCRdb's copy has only in-frame clones and lacks some. Clone size and the V and J calls come from that table; the DNA yielded D and trimming. This table holds over 200,000 clones, about nine tenths found once. The sequence was collected from a woman between 40 and 55 years old with acute or convalescent COVID-19. The sample was peripheral blood. This chain joins TRBV6-2 or TRBV6-3 and TRBJ2-5, with TRBD1 as a possible D gene (6 bases). CDR3 in amino acids: CASSLVGAGDNQETQYF. DNA of the CDR3: TGTGCCAGCAGTCTCGTAGGGGCAGGGGACAACCAAGAGACCCAGTACTTC.